This TCR beta chain was found in a study of cytomegalovirus exposure and HLA in healthy donors. Sequencing used immunoSEQ multiplex PCR; TCRdb keeps in-frame clones, though not all of them. The data contain 82,000 or so clones, roughly 94% of them singletons. Study-wide points: Researchers counted roughly 150 TCR beta chains as cytomegalovirus-associated.

About this clone: What it binds is unknown.

The clonotype originates from a woman younger than 35 in good health and CMV-seronegative. Sequenced: PBMCs.

The CDR3 is CASSLSPGTGNGYTF. CDR3 DNA: TGCGCCAGCAGCTTGAGCCCCGGGACAGGGAATGGCTACACCTTC. The rearrangement uses TRBV5-1 and TRBJ1-2, with 9 bases lining up with TRBD1. In germline, CDR1 is SGHRS, CDR2 YFSETQ. V lost 1 base and J lost 6; bases outside the gene matches: 7. The CDR3 covers 15 residues.